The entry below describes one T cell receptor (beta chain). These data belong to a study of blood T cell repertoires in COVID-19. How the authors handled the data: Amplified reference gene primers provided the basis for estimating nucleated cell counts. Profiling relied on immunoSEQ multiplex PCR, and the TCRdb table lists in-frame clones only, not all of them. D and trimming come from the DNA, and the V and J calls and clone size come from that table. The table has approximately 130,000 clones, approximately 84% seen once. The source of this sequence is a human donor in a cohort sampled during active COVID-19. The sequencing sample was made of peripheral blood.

The DNA of the CDR3 is TGTGCCATCAGTGCAGACAGGGGTGGTGGCTACACCTTC. Translation: CAISADRGGGYTF. The chain is built from TRBV10-3 and TRBJ1-2; 8 bases map to TRBD1. Germline V gene data show CDR1 as ENHRY and CDR2 as SYGVKD. This CDR3 contains 13 residues. The V gene end was trimmed by 4 bases and the J gene end by 7 bases; junction bases not matched to a gene: 5.